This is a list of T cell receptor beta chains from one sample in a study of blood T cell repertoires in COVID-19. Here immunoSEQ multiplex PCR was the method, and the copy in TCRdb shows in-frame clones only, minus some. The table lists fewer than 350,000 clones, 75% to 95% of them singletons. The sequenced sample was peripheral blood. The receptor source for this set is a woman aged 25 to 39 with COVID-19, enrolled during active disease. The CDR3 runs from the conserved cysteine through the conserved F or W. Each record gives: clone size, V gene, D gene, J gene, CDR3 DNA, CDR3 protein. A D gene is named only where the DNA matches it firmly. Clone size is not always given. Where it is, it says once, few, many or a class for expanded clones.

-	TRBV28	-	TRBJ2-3	TGTGCCAGCAGTTTTTCGATGCGGGCCCAAGTTGGTCCGTATTTT	CASSFSMRAQVGPYF
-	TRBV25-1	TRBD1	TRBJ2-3	TGTGCCAGCAGTGCCCGGGACAGGGACACAGATACGCAGTATTTT	CASSARDRDTDTQYF
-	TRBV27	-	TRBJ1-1	TGTGCCAGCAGATTGACGGGTGGGGAGACTGAAGCTTTCTTT	CASRLTGGETEAFF
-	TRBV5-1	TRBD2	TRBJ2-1	TGCGCCAGCAGCTTGACACTAGCGGATCCCAATGAGCAGTTCTTC	CASSLTLADPNEQFF
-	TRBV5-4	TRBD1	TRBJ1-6	TGTGCCAGCAGCTTGGGGGGGACAGGGGATTCACCCCTCCACTTT	CASSLGGTGDSPLHF
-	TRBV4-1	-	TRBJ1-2	TGCGCCAGCAGCCAGAGTGTTGGAGTCAACTTTTGGGGCTACACCTTC	CASSQSVGVNFWGYTF
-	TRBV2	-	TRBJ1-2	TGTGCCAGCAGTGAAGAGGGGGGGCCTTTAAACTATGGCTACACCTTC	CASSEEGGPLNYGYTF
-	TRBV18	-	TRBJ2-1	TGTGCCAGCTCACCACCGTATAGAAGCTCCTACAATGAGCAGTTCTTC	CASSPPYRSSYNEQFF
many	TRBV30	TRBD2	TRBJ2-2	TGTGCCTGGAACTGGGGGGGTATCGGGGAGCTGTTTTTT	CAWNWGGIGELFF
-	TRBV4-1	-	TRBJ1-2	TGCGCCAGCAGCCAAGACCGTGGGGCGGGGGGCTACACCTTC	CASSQDRGAGGYTF
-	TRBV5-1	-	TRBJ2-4	TGCGCCAGCAGCTTGCTAGGAACACTAGCCAAAAACATTCAGTACTTC	CASSLLGTLAKNIQYF
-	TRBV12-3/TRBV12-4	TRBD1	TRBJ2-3	TGTGCCAGCAACCAGGGGGGCACAGATACGCAGTATTTT	CASNQGGTDTQYF
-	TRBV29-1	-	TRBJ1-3	TGCAGCGTAGCAACTGGAAACACCATATATTTT	CSVATGNTIYF
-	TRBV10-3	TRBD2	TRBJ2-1	TGTGCCATCAGGGATAAGGGACTAGCGGGAGGTAATGAGCAGTTCTTC	CAIRDKGLAGGNEQFF
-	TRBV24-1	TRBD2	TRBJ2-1	TGTGCCACCAGTGATTCCAAGGATTTGGGACTAGCGATGAATGAGCAGTTCTTC	CATSDSKDLGLAMNEQFF
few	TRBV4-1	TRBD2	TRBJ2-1	TGCGCCAGCAGCCAAGAGTACGGGAGGGCTTGGTATGAGCAGTTCTTC	CASSQEYGRAWYEQFF
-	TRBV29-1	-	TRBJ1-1	TGCAGCGTTGAAAGCGGTATGAACACTGAAGCTTTCTTT	CSVESGMNTEAFF
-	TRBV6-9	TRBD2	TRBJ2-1	TGTGCCAGCAGTTTCCCGGTGAGGCCGAGAGGAGCGGGAGGGAAGTCGAGCGATGAGCAGTTCTTC	CASSFPVRPRGAGGKSSDEQFF
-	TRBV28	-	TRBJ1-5	TGTGCCAGCAGTCCCCTCGGGGGGACGGGCCAGCCCCAGCATTTT	CASSPLGGTGQPQHF
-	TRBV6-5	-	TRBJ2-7	TGTGCCAGCAGTTACTCGAGACAGGCGTCCTACGAGCAGTACTTC	CASSYSRQASYEQYF